This TCR beta chain was identified in a study of blood T cell repertoires in COVID-19. Study-level information: COVID-19 samples collected from the United States, Italy and Spain covered acute and convalescent phases. T cells, B-cell-depleted T cells, or PBMCs provided the cDNA or gDNA that served as material.

Source study methods: How many nucleated cells were present was estimated from reference gene primer amplification. The data were produced by immunoSEQ multiplex PCR, yet TCRdb's version contains in-frame clones alone and is incomplete. V and J calls and clone size follow that table, whereas D and trimming were derived from the DNA. The profile shows 280,000 or so clones, approximately 85% of them singletons. Everyone who took part was roughly 18 to 100 years old, and they came from about 25 US areas. The TCR sequence derives from a young man who had recovered from COVID-19. Sequencing was done on a sample of PBMCs or T cells enriched from blood (not recorded which).

DNA for the CDR3: TGTGCCAGCAGCCAAACAGGGGTCCCAGATACGCAGTATTTT. Protein: CASSQTGVPDTQYF. The gene calls are TRBV3-1 (or the pseudogene TRBV3-2) and TRBJ2-3; 7 bases map to TRBD1. The V segment lost 2 bases and the J segment 4 bases; nucleotides outside the gene matches: 3. CDR3 length equals 14 residues. Germline CDR1 and CDR2: LGHDT and YNNKEL (reference sequence).